This T cell receptor beta chain was sequenced during a study of T cell responses to AZD1222 COVID-19 vaccine. Study observations and caveats: The breadth and depth of Spike-specific TCRs increased once two AZD1222 doses had been given. Only a handful of AZD1222 recipients, roughly six in all, had baseline seropositivity. Donors were chiefly white British, with a greater number of females, and clonal diversity was perhaps underestimated.

Clones were sequenced by immunoSEQ multiplex PCR, and TCRdb holds only the in-frame ones, with some missing. The table has tens of thousands of clones, around 92% seen once. Germline V gene data show CDR1 as MNHEY and CDR2 as SMNVEV (reference sequence). The length of the CDR3 is 12 residues. With regard to this clone: Its antigen is not known. Sequence at one end of the junction differs from germline and may be a read error.

Sequenced here: peripheral blood, sampled on day 0 of AZD1222 vaccination. The origin of this receptor is an adult in good health. The chain uses TRBV27 and TRBJ1-1, with a possible D match to TRBD1 (6 bases). CDR3 nucleotide sequence: TGTGCCAGCAGTTCGAACAGGGATGGGGGGGTCTTT. As protein: CASSSNRDGGVF.